Given below is one TCR beta chain in context. Its antigen is still unknown. The data were obtained in a study of cytomegalovirus exposure and HLA in healthy donors. Study outcomes and limitations: Rarity marked most TCR sequences, yet some public TCRs occurred in many donors. The study listed some 160 cytomegalovirus-associated TCR beta chains.

Profiled with immunoSEQ multiplex PCR; TCRdb holds only in-frame clones, not every one. Of some 250,000 clones in the sample, 90% were seen once. V lost 5 bases, J lost 8 bases, and 11 bases lay in between. Per the germline V gene, CDR1 is SGHTA and CDR2 is FQGNSA. The CDR3 extends over 12 amino acids. The rearrangement joins TRBV7-2 to TRBJ2-3; the D is unclear. The material sequenced was PBMCs. The TCR originated in a woman aged 18-30 years in good health and CMV-seronegative. DNA of the CDR3: TGTGCCAGCAGCGAGGATTTCGGTACGCAGTATTTT. Translating it yields CASSEDFGTQYF. The full variable domain, completed using reference TRBV7-2 and TRBJ2-3, is GAGVSQSPSNKVTEKGKDVELRCDPISGHTALYWYRQSLGQGLEFLIYFQGNSAPDKSGLPSDRFSAERTGGSVSTLTIQRTQQEDSAVYLCASSEDFGTQYFGPGTRLTVL.